This T cell receptor beta chain was sequenced in a study of human T cells and chemical hapten exposure (dated by TCRdb to the early 2020s). The study in broad terms: For sensitization, 2% DPC in acetone was applied to a roughly 2 cm by roughly 2 cm area of upper inner arm skin. Patients additionally received weekly therapeutic DPC doses to the scalp throughout the roughly 25-week study period. Patch testing was done on the upper back using Finn chambers containing 0.01% DPC, and results were scored after 6 days according to International Contact Dermatitis Research Group standards. The patient cohort, mostly female, included alopecia areata with under or over 50% scalp involvement, alopecia totalis and alopecia universalis. Libraries were pooled for sequencing, and per-sample TCR yields varied mainly because of small differences in library volumes within the pool. The study tracked peripheral blood TCR repertoire changes in vivo during primary and secondary sensitization to the hapten diphenylcyclopropenone (DPC) in alopecia patients. Patient blood was sampled pre-sensitization (week 0) and at 2, 6 and about 24 weeks after DPC sensitization. For TCR sequencing, blood came from 25 to 35 alopecia patients at anywhere from one to four time points (pre-sensitization, 2, 6 and 24 weeks). Study-level results and caveats: Patch test score was positively correlated with the number of PT1 expanded TCRs, with significance at thresholds 8, 16 and 32 but not at 4. After repeated subsampling, the strength of the expansion versus patch-test correlation and the threshold at which it became significant changed. All patients had alopecia, a presumed autoimmune disease, so their immune response might differ from that of healthy individuals. Expanded TCRs formed significantly more large CDR3 similarity clusters than pre-sensitization or healthy control sets, consistent with antigen-driven responses. DPC sensitization did not change how many TCRs were above 1 in 1000 frequency, and no evidence was found of alterations in global repertoire structure.

Receptor amplification or capture employed RACE. TCRdb names NextSeq 500 as the instrument used. During library preparation, unique molecular identifiers were attached to individual cDNA molecules so that TCRs could be counted in a quantitative, reproducible way. For every blood RNA sample, sequencing covered both the TCR alpha and TCR beta chains. In the original analysis: A median of about 100,000 TCRs per sample was observed, with a range of about 20,000 to 700,000. The Decombinator software suite was used to annotate V, J and CDR3 in the TCR reads. For the PS versus PT1 abundance plots, all samples were subsampled to the same number of TCRs (28,000). TCRs were defined as expanded if absent before sensitization and observed at least eight times at the 2-week time point. TCRdb reprocessed the public reads (quality trimming at Q25 with fastp, clone calling with MiXCR) and kept in-frame beta chains. A single entry per CDR3 protein holds the most common genes and DNA from its merged rows. The V and J calls reflect TCRdb's pipeline rather than the authors' work. The sample yields 82,000 or so distinct CDR3 sequences; 10% to 15% were counted once. Approximately 6.2% of the sample belongs to the ten largest clones.

This clonotype was detected ten times or more. Its antigen remains undetermined. No base qualities exist here, and no much larger clone lies one base off it. Measured from the cysteine to the phenylalanine, the CDR3 is 14 residues long. Kept here is only the CDR3 DNA, which spans 42 bases and is read in frame from base 1. As encoded in the germline V gene, CDR1 is LGHNA while CDR2 is YNFKEQ. The germline ends are 9 bases apart after V is trimmed by 0 bases and J by 5 bases. The sample's time point label is to be understood as: patch test 3, about 24 weeks after DPC sensitization. This sample's treatment or condition label indicates: therapeutic diphenylcyclopropenone sensitization with weekly scalp DPC. At each patch-test visit, blood was drawn before the patch test was applied. Eligible patients were aged 18 to 70, diagnosed with alopecia, deemed suitable for DPC therapy, and excluded if pregnant. Total RNA was isolated from unfractionated whole blood collected in Tempus Blood RNA tubes.

Material: whole blood, obtained in connection with sensitization to the hapten diphenylcyclopropenone (DPC). The sequence links TRBV4-2 to TRBJ2-3, with the D gene call left open. The clonotype comes from a woman aged 45-65 years with alopecia areata. Some clones in this sample may be carry-over from other donors' samples. The DNA sequence is TGTGCCAGCAGCCAAGAGCTTATGGGAGATACGCAGTATTTT. It translates as CASSQELMGDTQYF.